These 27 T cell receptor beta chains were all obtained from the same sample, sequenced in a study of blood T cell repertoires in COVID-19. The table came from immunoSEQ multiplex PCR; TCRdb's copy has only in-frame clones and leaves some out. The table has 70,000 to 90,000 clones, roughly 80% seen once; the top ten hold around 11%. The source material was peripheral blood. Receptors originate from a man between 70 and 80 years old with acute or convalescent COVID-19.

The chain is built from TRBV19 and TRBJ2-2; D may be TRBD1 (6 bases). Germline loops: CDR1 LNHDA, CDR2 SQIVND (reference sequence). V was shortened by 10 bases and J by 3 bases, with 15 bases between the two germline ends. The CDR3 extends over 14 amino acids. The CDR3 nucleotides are TGTGCCACCTCCCCGGGACACTACACCGGGGAGCTGTTTTTT. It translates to CATSPGHYTGELFF.

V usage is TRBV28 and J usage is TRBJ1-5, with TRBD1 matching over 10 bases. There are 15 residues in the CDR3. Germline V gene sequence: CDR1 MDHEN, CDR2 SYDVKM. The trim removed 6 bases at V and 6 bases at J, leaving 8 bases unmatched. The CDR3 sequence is CASRRRQGASQPQHF. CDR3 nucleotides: TGTGCCAGCAGACGTAGACAGGGGGCAAGTCAGCCCCAGCATTTT. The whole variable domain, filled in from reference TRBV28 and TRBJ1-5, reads DVKVTQSSRYLVKRTGEKVFLECVQDMDHENMFWYRQDPGLGLRLIYFSYDVKMKEKGDIPEGYSVSREKKERFSLILESASTNQTSMYLCASRRRQGASQPQHFGDGTRLSIL.

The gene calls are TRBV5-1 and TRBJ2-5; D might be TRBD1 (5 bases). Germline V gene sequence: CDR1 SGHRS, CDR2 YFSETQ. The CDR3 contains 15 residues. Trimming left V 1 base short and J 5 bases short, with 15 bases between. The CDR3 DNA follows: TGCGCCAGCAGCTTGACAGGCATGAAGGGGGAGACCCAGTACTTC. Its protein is CASSLTGMKGETQYF.

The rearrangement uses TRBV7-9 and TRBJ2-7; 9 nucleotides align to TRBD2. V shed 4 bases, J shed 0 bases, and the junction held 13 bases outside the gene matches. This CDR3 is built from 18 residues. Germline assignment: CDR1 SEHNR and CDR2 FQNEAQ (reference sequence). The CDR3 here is CASSSGGASGENSYEQYF. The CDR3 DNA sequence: TGTGCCAGCAGCTCCGGAGGCGCTAGCGGGGAAAACTCCTACGAGCAGTACTTC.

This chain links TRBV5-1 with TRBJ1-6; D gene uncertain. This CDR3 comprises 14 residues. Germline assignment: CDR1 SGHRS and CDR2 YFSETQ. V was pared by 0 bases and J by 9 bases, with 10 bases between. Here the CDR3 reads CASSLGTVRSPLHF. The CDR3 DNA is TGCGCCAGCAGCTTGGGTACAGTTCGTTCACCCCTCCACTTT.

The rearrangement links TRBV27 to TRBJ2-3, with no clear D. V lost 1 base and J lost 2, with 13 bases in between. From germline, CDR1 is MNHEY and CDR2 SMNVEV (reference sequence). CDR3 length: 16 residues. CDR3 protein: CASSLYGGADTDTQYF. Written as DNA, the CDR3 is TGTGCCAGCAGTTTATATGGTGGCGCGGACACAGATACGCAGTATTTT.

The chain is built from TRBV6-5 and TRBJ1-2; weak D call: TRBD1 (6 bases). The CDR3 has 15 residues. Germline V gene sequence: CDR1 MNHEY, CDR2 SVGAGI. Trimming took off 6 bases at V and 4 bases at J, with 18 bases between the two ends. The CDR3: CASRPTGRRGYGYTF. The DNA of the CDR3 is TGTGCCAGCAGACCAACAGGGCGTAGGGGCTATGGCTACACCTTC.

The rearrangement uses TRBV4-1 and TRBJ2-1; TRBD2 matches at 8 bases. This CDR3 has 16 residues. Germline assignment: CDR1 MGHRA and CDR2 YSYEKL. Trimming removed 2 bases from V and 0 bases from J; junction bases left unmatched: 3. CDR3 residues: CASSQISGTSYNEQFF. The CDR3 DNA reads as TGCGCCAGCAGCCAAATTAGCGGGACCTCCTACAATGAGCAGTTCTTC.

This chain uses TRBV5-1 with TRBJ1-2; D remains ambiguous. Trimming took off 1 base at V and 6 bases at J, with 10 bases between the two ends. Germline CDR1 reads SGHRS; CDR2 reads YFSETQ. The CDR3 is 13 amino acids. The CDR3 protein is CASSLSGKDGYTF. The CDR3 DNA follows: TGCGCCAGCAGCTTGAGCGGGAAGGATGGCTACACCTTC.

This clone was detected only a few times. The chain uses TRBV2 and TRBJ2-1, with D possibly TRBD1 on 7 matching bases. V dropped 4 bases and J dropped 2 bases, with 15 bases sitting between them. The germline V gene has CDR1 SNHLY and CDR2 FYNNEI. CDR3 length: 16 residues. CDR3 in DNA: TGTGCCAGCAGTGTCAGTACCAGGGGGGCCTACAATGAGCAGTTCTTC. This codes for CASSVSTRGAYNEQFF.

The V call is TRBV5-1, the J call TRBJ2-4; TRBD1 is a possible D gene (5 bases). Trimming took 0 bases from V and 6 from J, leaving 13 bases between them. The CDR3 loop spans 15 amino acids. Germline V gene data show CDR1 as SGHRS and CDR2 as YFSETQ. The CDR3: CASSLGAGLGNIQYF. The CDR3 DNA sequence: TGCGCCAGCAGCTTGGGGGCAGGGCTGGGAAACATTCAGTACTTC. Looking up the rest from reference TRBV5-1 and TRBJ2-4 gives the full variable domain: KAGVTQTPRYLIKTRGQQVTLSCSPISGHRSVSWYQQTPGQGLQFLFEYFSETQRNKGNFPGRFSGRQFSNSRSEMNVSTLELGDSALYLCASSLGAGLGNIQYFGAGTRLSVL.

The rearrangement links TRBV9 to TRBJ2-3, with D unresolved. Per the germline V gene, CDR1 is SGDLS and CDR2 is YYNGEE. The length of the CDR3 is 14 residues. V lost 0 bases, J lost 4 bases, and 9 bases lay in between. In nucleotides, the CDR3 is TGTGCCAGCAGCGTAGCCCCACAACCAGATACGCAGTATTTT. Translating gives CASSVAPQPDTQYF. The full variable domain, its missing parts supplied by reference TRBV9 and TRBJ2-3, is DSGVTQTPKHLITATGQRVTLRCSPRSGDLSVYWYQQSLDQGLQFLIQYYNGEERAKGNILERFSAQQFPDLHSELNLSSLELGDSALYFCASSVAPQPDTQYFGPGTRLTVL.

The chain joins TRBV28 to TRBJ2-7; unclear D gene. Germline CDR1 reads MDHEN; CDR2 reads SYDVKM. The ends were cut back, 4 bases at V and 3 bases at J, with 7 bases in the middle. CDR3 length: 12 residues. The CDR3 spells CASSSPVYEQYF. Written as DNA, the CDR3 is TGTGCCAGCAGTTCGCCGGTCTACGAGCAGTACTTC.

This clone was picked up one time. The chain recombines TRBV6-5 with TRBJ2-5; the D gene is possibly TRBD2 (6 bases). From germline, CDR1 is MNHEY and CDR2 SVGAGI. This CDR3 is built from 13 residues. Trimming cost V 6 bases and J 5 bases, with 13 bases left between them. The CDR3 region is CASSTGLEETQYF. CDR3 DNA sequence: TGTGCCAGCAGCACGGGACTCGAGGAGACCCAGTACTTC.

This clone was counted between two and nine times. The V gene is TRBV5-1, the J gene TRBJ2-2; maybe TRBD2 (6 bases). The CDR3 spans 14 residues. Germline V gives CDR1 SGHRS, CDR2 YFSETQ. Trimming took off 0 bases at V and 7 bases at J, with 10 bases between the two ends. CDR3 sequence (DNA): TGCGCCAGCAGCTTGGATCTTAGCGGCGGGGAGCTGTTTTTT. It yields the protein CASSLDLSGGELFF.

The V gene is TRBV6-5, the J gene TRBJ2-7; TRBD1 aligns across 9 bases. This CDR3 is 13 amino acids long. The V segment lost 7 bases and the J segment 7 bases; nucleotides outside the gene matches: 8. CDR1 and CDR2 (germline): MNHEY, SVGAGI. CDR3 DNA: TGTGCCAGCAACTTCGGACAGGGGCGGGAGCAGTACGTC. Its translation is CASNFGQGREQYV.

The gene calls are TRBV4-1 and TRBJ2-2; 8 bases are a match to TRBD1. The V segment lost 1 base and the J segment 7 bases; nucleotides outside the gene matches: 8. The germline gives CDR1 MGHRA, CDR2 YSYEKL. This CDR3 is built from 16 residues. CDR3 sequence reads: CASSQVSGGAIGELFF. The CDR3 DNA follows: TGCGCCAGCAGCCAAGTGTCAGGGGGCGCGATCGGGGAGCTGTTTTTT.

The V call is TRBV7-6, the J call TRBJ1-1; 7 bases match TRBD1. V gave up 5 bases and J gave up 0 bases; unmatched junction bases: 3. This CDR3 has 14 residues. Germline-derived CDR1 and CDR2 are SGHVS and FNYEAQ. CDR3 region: CASSPDRVNTEAFF. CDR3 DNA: TGTGCCAGCAGCCCTGACAGGGTGAACACTGAAGCTTTCTTT.

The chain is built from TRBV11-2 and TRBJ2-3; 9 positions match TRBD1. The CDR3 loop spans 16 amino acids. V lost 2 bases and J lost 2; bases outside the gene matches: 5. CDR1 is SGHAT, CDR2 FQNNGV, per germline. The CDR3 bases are TGTGCCAGCAGCTTACCCCGGACAGGGGCCACAGATACGCAGTATTTT. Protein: CASSLPRTGATDTQYF.

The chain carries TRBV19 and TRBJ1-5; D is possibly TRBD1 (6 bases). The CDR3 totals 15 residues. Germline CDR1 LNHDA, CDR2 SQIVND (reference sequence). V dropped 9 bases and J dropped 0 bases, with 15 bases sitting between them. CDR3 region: CASAATGDSNQPQHF. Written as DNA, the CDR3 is TGTGCCAGCGCCGCGACAGGAGATAGCAATCAGCCCCAGCATTTT.

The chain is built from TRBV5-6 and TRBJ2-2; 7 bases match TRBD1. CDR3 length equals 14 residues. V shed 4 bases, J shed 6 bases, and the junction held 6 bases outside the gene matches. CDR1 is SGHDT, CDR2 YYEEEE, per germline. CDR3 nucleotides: TGTGCCAGCAGCCTGATTACAGGGGCCGGGGAGCTGTTTTTT. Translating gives CASSLITGAGELFF. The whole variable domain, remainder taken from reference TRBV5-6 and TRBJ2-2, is DAGVTQSPTHLIKTRGQQVTLRCSPKSGHDTVSWYQQALGQGPQFIFQYYEEEERQRGNFPDRFSGHQFPNYSSELNVNALLLGDSALYLCASSLITGAGELFFGEGSRLTVL.

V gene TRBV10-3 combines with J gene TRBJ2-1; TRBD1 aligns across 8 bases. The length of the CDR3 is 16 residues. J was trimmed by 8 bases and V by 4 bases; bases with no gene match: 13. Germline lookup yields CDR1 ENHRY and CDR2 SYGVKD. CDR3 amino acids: CAISGVGTGGRYEQFF. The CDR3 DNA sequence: TGTGCCATCAGTGGGGTCGGGACAGGAGGTCGGTATGAGCAGTTCTTC.

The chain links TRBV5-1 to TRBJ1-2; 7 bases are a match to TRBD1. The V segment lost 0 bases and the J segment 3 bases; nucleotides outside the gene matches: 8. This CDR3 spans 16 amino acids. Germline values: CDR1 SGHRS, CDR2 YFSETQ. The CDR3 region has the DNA TGCGCCAGCAGCTTGGGTGACAGGGCCCTATACTATGGCTACACCTTC. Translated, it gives CASSLGDRALYYGYTF.

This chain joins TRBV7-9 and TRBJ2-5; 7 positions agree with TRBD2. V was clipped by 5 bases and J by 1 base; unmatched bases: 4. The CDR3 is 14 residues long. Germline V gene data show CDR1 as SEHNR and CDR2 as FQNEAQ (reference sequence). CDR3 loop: CASSPSGGQETQYF. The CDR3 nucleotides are TGTGCCAGCAGCCCCTCGGGGGGCCAAGAGACCCAGTACTTC.

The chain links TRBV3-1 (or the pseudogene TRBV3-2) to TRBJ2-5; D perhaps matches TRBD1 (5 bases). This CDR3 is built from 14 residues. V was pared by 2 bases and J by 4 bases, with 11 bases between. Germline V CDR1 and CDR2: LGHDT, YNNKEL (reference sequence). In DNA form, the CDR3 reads TGTGCCAGCAGCCAACAGGGCCAGGCAGAGACCCAGTACTTC. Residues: CASSQQGQAETQYF.

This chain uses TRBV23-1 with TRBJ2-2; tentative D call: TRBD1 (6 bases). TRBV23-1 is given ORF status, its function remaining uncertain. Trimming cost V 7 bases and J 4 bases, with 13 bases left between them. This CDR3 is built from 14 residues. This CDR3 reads CASKQGNITGELFF. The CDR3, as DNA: TGCGCCAGCAAACAGGGAAATATCACCGGGGAGCTGTTTTTT.

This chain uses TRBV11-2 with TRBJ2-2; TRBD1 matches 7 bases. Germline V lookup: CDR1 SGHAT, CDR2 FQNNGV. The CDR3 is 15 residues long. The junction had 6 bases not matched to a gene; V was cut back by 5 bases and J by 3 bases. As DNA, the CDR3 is TGTGCCAGCAGCCTGGGACAGACCTACACCGGGGAGCTGTTTTTT. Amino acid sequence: CASSLGQTYTGELFF.